The present T cell receptor (beta chain) was sequenced within a study of T cells after yellow fever vaccination. They built TCR cDNA with 5'RACE template switching, a step that put in a universal primer site and UMIs. Via MiXCR, TCRdb re-called the 5' RACE reads, giving one row per CDR3 protein. The table shows approximately 250,000 distinct CDR3 sequences, with roughly 3.5% occurring only once. In this sample, this clonotype turned up many times. The antigen is not known. Broader study findings: The study found a weaker secondary response that peaked faster, day 5 versus 15. Abundant clonotypes (contaminants from the bulk population) could be present in FACS-sorted repertoires. Post-booster repertoires contained most primary-vaccination clones again (96% CD4, approximately 88% CD8).

This TCR came from a man aged 18 to 30 who received the YFV17D yellow fever vaccine. The specimen was PBMCs, collected 15 days after the yellow fever booster vaccination.

The CDR3 sequence is CASSEFPRDEQYV. The CDR3 coding sequence is TGTGCCAGCAGTGAGTTCCCCCGGGACGAGCAGTACGTC. This chain uses TRBV2 with TRBJ2-7; D gene uncertain. The germline V gene encodes CDR1 SNHLY and CDR2 FYNNEI. The ends were cut back, 3 bases at V and 5 bases at J, with 11 bases in the middle. The CDR3 spans 13 residues.